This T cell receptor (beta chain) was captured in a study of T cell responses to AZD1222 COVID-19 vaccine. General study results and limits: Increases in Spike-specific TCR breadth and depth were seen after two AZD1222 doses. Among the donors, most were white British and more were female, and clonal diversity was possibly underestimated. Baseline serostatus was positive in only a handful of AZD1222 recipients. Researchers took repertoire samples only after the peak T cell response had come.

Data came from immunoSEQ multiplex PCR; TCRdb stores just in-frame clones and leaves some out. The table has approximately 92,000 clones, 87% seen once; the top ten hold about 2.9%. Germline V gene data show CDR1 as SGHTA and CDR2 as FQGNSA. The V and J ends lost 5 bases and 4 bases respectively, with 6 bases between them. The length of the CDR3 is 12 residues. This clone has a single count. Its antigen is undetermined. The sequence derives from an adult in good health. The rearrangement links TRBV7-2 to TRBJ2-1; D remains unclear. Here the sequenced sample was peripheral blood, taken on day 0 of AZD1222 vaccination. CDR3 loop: CASSRLYNEQFF. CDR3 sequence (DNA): TGTGCCAGCAGCCGCCTTTACAATGAGCAGTTCTTC.